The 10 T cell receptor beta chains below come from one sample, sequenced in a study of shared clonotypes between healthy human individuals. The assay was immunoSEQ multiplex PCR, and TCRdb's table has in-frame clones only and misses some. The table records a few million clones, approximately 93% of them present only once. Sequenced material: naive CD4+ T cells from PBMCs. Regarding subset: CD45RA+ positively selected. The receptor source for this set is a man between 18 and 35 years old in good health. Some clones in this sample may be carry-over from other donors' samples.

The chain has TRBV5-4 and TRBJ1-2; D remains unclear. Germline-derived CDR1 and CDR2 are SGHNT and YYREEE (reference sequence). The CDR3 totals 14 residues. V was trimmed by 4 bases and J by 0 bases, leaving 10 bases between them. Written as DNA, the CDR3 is TGTGCCAGCAGCCCCGACACATCTAACTATGGCTACACCTTC. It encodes CASSPDTSNYGYTF.

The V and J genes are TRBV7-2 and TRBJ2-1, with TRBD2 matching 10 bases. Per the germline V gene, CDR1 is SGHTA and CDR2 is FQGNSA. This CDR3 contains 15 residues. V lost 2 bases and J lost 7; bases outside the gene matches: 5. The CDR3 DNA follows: TGTGCCAGCAGCTTAAGCGGGAGGGTTGAAAATGAGCAGTTCTTC. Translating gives CASSLSGRVENEQFF.

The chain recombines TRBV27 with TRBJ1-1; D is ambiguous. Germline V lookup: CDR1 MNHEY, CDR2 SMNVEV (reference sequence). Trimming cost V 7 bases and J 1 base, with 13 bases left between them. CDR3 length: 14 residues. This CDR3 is CASTPMGRNTEAFF. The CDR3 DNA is TGTGCCAGCACCCCAATGGGCAGGAACACTGAAGCTTTCTTT.

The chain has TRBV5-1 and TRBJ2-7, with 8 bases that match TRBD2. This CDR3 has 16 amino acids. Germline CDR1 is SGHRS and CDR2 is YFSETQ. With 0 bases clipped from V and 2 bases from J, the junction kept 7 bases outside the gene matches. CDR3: CASSLAPAGGTYEQYF. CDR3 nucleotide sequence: TGCGCCAGCAGCTTGGCCCCCGCGGGGGGAACCTACGAGCAGTACTTC. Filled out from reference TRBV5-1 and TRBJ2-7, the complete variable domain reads KAGVTQTPRYLIKTRGQQVTLSCSPISGHRSVSWYQQTPGQGLQFLFEYFSETQRNKGNFPGRFSGRQFSNSRSEMNVSTLELGDSALYLCASSLAPAGGTYEQYFGPGTRLTVT.

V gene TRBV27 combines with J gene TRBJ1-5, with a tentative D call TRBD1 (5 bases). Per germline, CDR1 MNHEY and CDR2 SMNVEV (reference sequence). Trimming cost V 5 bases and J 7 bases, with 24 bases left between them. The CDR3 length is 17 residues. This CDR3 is CASSPYRQGRDQQPQHF. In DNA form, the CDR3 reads TGTGCCAGCAGTCCTTATAGGCAGGGCCGGGATCAACAGCCCCAGCATTTT.

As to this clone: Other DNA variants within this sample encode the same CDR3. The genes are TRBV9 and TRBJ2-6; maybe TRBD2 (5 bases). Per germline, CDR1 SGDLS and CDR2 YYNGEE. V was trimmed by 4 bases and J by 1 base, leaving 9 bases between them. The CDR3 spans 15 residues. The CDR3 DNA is TGTGCCAGCAGCCCACGGGGATCTGGGGCCAACGTCCTGACTTTC. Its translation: CASSPRGSGANVLTF.

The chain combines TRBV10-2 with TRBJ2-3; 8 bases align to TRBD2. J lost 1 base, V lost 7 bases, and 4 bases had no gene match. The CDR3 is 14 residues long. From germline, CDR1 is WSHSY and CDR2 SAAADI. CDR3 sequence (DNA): TGCGCCAGCAACAGCGGGAGCCGCACAGATACGCAGTATTTT. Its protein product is CASNSGSRTDTQYF.

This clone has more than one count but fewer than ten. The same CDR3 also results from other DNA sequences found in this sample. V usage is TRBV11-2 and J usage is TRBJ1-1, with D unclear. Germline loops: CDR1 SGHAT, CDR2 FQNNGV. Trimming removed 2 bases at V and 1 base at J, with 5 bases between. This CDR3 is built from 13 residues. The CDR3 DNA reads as TGTGCCAGCAGCTTAAAGGGGAACACTGAAGCTTTCTTT. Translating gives CASSLKGNTEAFF.

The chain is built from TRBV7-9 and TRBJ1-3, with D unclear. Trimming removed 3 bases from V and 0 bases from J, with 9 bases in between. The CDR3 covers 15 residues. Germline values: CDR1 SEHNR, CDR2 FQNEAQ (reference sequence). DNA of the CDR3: TGTGCCAGCAGCTTGGGAAGGACCTCTGGAAACACCATATATTTT. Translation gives CASSLGRTSGNTIYF.

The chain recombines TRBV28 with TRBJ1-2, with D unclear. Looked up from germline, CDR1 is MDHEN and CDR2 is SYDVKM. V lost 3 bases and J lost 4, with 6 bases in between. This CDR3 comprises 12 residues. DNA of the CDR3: TGTGCCAGCAGTTTGTCGACCTATGGCTACACCTTC. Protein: CASSLSTYGYTF.